The next 3 T cell receptor beta chains were all read from a single sample in a study of technical replicates of blood from a few donors (dated by TCRdb to 2015 to 2018). Library preparation used the immunoSEQ multiplex PCR assay. The clones in this table, taken by TCRdb from immuneACCESS, are in-frame only. Not every clone is retained; where verified, under half of the shortfall comes from an unresolved V gene, and the cause of the rest is unknown. Here the sample has about 84,000 clones; less than 98% occur a single time. Of the sample, more than 0.15% falls within the top ten clones. The sequenced sample was T cells isolated from PBMCs. The source is a human donor in good health.

This sequence joins TRBV19 and TRBJ1-2; TRBD1 matches at 10 bases. This CDR3 spans 14 amino acids. J was trimmed by 4 bases and V by 5 bases; bases with no gene match: 4. Germline CDR1 and CDR2: LNHDA and SQIVND (reference sequence). CDR3 DNA: TGTGCCAGTAGTCCGACAGGGGGCTTCTATGGCTACACCTTC. Amino acid sequence: CASSPTGGFYGYTF.

The V gene is TRBV5-6, the J gene TRBJ1-1, with a tentative D call TRBD1 (6 bases). The V gene's germline CDR1 is SGHDT and CDR2 YYEEEE. The length of the CDR3 is 13 residues. With 7 bases removed from V and 6 bases from J, the gap between germline ends came to 16 bases. The CDR3 region has the DNA TGTGCCAGCTTAATAACAGGGATCTCTGAAGCTTTCTTT. The encoded protein is CASLITGISEAFF.

The chain recombines TRBV5-1 with TRBJ1-1, with 9 bases matching TRBD1. Trimming took 0 bases from V and 5 from J; bases not matched to a gene: 5. CDR1 and CDR2 from the germline V gene are SGHRS and YFSETQ. The CDR3 is 15 residues long. CDR3: CASSLGTTGGTEAFF. CDR3 in DNA: TGCGCCAGCAGCTTGGGGACGACAGGGGGGACTGAAGCTTTCTTT. The whole variable domain, filled in from reference TRBV5-1 and TRBJ1-1, reads KAGVTQTPRYLIKTRGQQVTLSCSPISGHRSVSWYQQTPGQGLQFLFEYFSETQRNKGNFPGRFSGRQFSNSRSEMNVSTLELGDSALYLCASSLGTTGGTEAFFGQGTRLTVV.